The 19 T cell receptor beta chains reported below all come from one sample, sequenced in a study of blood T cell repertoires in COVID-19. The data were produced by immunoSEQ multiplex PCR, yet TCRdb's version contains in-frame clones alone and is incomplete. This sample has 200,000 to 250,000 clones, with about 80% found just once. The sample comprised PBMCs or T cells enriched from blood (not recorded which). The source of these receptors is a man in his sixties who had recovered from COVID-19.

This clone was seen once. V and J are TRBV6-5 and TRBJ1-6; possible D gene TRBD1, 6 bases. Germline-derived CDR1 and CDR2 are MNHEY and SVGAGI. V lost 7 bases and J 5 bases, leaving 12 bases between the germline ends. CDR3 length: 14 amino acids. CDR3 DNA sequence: TGTGCCAGCATCGAAGGACAGAATAATTCACCCCTCCACTTT. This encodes CASIEGQNNSPLHF.

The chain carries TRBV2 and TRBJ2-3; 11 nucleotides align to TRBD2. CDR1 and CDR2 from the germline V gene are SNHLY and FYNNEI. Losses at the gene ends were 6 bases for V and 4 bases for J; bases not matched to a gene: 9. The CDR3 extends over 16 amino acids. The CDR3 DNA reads TGTGCCAGCAGCGAGACTAGCGGGAAACCGGCAGATACGCAGTATTTT. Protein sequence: CASSETSGKPADTQYF.

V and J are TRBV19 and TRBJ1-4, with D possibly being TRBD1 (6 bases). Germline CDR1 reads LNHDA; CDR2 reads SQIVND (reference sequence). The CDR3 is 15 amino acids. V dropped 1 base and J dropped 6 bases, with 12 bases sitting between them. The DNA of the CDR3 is TGTGCCAGTAGTATAGGTTCGGGACAATATGAAAAACTGTTTTTT. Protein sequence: CASSIGSGQYEKLFF.

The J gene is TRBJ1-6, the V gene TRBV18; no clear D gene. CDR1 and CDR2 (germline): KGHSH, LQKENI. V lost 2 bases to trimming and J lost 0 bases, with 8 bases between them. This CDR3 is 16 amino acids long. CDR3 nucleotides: TGTGCCAGCTCACCAACTATGAGCTCCTATAATTCACCCCTCCACTTT. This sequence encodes CASSPTMSSYNSPLHF.

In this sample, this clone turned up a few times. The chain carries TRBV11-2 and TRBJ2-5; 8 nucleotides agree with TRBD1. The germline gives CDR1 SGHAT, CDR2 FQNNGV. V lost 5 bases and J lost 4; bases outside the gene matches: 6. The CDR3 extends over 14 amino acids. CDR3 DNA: TGTGCCAGCAGCGCGCCAGGGGGCACAGAGACCCAGTACTTC. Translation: CASSAPGGTETQYF.

The CDR3 nucleotides read TGTGCCAGCAGTCCGGACAGGACGGAGACCCAGTACTTC. Its translation is CASSPDRTETQYF. This sequence joins TRBV6-5 and TRBJ2-5, with 7 bases lining up with TRBD1. Germline V gene sequence: CDR1 MNHEY, CDR2 SVGAGI. Unmatched junction bases numbered 5, after V lost 5 bases and J lost 5 bases. The CDR3 length is 13 residues.

The CDR3 protein is CASSSSIGGWSYNSPLHF. The CDR3 coding sequence is TGTGCCAGCAGCAGCTCGATAGGGGGCTGGTCCTATAATTCACCCCTCCACTTT. The rearrangement joins TRBV7-2 to TRBJ1-6; TRBD1 agrees at 7 bases. CDR1 is SGHTA, CDR2 FQGNSA, per germline. The CDR3 length is 18 residues. V gave up 5 bases and J gave up 1 base; unmatched junction bases: 11.

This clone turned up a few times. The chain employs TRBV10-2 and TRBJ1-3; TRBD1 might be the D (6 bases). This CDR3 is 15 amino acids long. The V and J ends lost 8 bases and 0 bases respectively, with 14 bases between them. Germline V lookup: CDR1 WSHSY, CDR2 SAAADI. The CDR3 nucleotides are TGCGCCAGCGGACAGACAGGAGACTCTGGAAACACCATATATTTT. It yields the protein CASGQTGDSGNTIYF.

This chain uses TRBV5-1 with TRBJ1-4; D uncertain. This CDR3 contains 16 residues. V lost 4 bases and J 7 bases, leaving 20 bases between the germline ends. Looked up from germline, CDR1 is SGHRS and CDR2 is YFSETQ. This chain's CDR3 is CASSLGGSSVGEKLFF. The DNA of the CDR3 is TGCGCCAGCAGCCTTGGAGGGAGTTCGGTGGGTGAAAAACTGTTTTTT.

The CDR3 DNA sequence: TGTGCCAGCAGGTTCGGTGGGGGGACTGAAGCTTTCTTT. Translated: CASRFGGGTEAFF. The chain combines TRBV12-3 or TRBV12-4 with TRBJ1-1, with D maybe TRBD1 (5 bases). The V gene lost 6 bases and the J gene lost 5 bases, with 13 bases spanning the gap. The CDR3 totals 13 residues.

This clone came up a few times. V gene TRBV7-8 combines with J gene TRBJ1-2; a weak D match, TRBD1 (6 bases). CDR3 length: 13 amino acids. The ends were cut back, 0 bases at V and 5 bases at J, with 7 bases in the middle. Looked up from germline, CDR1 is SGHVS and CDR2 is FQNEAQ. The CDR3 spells CASSLAGGYGYTF. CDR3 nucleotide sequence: TGTGCCAGCAGCTTAGCAGGGGGATATGGCTACACCTTC.

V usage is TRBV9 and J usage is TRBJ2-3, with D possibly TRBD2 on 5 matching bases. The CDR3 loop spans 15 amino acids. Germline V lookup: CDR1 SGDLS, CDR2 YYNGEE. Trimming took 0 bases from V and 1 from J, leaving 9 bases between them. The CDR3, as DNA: TGTGCCAGCAGCGTAGACGAGGGCCGCACAGATACGCAGTATTTT. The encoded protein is CASSVDEGRTDTQYF.

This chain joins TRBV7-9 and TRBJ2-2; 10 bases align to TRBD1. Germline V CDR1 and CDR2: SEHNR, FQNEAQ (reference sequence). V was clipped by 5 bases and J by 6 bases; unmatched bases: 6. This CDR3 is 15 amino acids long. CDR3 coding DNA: TGTGCCAGCAGCCCCGGGACAGGGGATGCCGGGGAGCTGTTTTTT. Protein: CASSPGTGDAGELFF.

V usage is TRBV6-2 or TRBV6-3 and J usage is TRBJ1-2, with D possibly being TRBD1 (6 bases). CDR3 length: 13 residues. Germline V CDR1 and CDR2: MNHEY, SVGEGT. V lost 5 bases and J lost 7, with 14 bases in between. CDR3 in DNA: TGTGCCAGCAGTCCGCCGGGGGGCCGTGGCTACACCTTC. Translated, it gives CASSPPGGRGYTF.

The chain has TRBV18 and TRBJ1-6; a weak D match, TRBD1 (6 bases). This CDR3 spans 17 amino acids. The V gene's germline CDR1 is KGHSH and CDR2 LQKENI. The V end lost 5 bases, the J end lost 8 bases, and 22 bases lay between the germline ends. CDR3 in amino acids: CASSATNHGQSDSPLHF. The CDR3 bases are TGTGCCAGCTCAGCCACCAACCACGGACAGTCAGATTCACCCCTCCACTTT.

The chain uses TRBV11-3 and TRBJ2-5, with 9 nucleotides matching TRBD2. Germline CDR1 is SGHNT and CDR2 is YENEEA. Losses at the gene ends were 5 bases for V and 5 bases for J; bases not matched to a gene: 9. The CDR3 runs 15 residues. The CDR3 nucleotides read TGTGCCAGCAGCCCAGGACTAGCGACGAGTGAGACCCAGTACTTC. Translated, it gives CASSPGLATSETQYF.

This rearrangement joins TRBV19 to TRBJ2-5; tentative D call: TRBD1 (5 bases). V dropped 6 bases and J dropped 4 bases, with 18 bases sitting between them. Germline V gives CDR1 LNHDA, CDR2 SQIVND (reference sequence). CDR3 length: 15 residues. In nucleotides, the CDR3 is TGTGCCAGTAGCACCCACAGGCGGCCAATAGAGACCCAGTACTTC. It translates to CASSTHRRPIETQYF. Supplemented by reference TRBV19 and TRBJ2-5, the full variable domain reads DGGITQSPKYLFRKEGQNVTLSCEQNLNHDAMYWYRQDPGQGLRLIYYSQIVNDFQKGDIAEGYSVSREKKESFPLTVTSAQKNPTAFYLCASSTHRRPIETQYFGPGTRLLVL.

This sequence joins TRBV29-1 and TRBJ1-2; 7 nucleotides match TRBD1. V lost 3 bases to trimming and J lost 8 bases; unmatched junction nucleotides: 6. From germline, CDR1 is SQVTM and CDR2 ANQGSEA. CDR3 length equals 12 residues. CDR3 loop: CSVDEGAGGYTF. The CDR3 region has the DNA TGCAGCGTTGACGAGGGGGCGGGAGGCTACACCTTC. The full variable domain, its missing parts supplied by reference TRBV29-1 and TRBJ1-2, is SAVISQKPSRDICQRGTSLTIQCQVDSQVTMMFWYRQQPGQSLTLIATANQGSEATYESGFVIDKFPISRPNLTFSTLTVSNMSPEDSSIYLCSVDEGAGGYTFGSGTRLTVV.

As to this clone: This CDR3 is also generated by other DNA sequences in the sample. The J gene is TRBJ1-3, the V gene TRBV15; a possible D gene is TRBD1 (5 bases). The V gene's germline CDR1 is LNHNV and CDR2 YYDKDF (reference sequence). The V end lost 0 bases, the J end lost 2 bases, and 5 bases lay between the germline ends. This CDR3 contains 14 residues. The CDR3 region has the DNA TGTGCCACCAGCAGAGACAGGGCTGGAAACACCATATATTTT. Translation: CATSRDRAGNTIYF.